This T cell receptor beta chain was identified during a study of T cell changes during pregnancy in multiple sclerosis. Trimming stripped 3 bases from V and 5 bases from J, with 11 bases between. The CDR3 has 13 residues. Germline V gene lookup returns CDR1 SGHRS and CDR2 YFSETQ. The method was immunoSEQ multiplex PCR; TCRdb's version includes in-frame clones alone and lacks a portion of them. The sample shows around 72,000 clones, around 94% of them seen only once. The rearrangement joins TRBV5-1 to TRBJ2-5; D is undetermined. The sequenced sample was peripheral blood, obtained in the second trimester of pregnancy. The TCR was taken from a female donor in good health, enrolled as a control in a pregnancy study. Here the CDR3 reads CASSSSVRETQYF. DNA for the CDR3: TGCGCCAGCAGCTCCTCGGTGCGGGAGACCCAGTACTTC.